This TCR beta chain originates from a study of neurological immune-mediated disorders. V was trimmed by 9 bases and J by 7 bases, leaving 7 bases between them. Germline V lookup: CDR1 SNHLY, CDR2 FYNNEI. This CDR3 has 10 amino acids. In its sample, this clonotype was seen once. The sorted libraries were prepared using about 900,000 CD4+ or CD8+ T cells that had themselves been sorted. The cDNA was generated through 5'RACE incorporating 10-nucleotide random UMIs. TCRdb fed the 5' RACE reads into MiXCR, producing one record per CDR3 protein. The data show approximately 19,000 distinct CDR3 sequences, with 6% to 8.5% seen just once and about a sixth held by the top ten.

This TCR was recovered from a woman aged 30 to 39 with HTLV-1-associated myelopathy (HAM/TSP). The rearrangement joins TRBV2 to TRBJ2-1, with D possibly being TRBD2 (5 bases). Sequenced: CD8+ T cells from blood. The CDR3 coding sequence is TGTGCCAGAGGCGGGAATGAGCAGTTCTTC. Amino acid sequence: CARGGNEQFF.